A selection of T cell receptor gamma chains follows, all from one sample in a study of Vδ1+ human thymocytes. TCRdb re-identified clones in the multiplex PCR reads via CATT. This sample yields 35,000 or so gamma-chain clones, of which roughly a fifth are seen a single time; about 2% belongs to the top ten. The sample comprised Vdelta1+ gamma-delta thymocytes from the thymus. These receptors were obtained from a girl under three years old who had congenital heart surgery. CDR3s include the opening cysteine and the closing phenylalanine or tryptophan. Where a row states a size, it is once, few, many or the class of an expanded clone; other rows omit it.

J: TRGJ1/TRGJ2
size: medium-sized
V: TRGV3
DNA: TGTGCCACCTGGGACAGTAAGAAACTCTTT
CDR3: CATWDSKKLF

J: TRGJ1/TRGJ2
size: few
V: TRGV4
DNA: TGTGCCACCTGGGATGGGCCGGAGGTTTATTATAAGAAACTCTTT
CDR3: CATWDGPEVYYKKLF

J: TRGJ1/TRGJ2
size: .
V: TRGV3
DNA: TGTGCCACCTGGGACAGGCCCATGATACAGAAACTCTTC
CDR3: CATWDRPMIQKLF

J: TRGJ1/TRGJ2
size: .
V: TRGV2
DNA: TGTGCCACCTGGGAATTTGGTTATAAGAAACTCTTT
CDR3: CATWEFGYKKLF

J: TRGJ1/TRGJ2
size: .
V: TRGV3
DNA: TGTGCCACCTGGGACAGGCTATTCCCTTATAAGAAACTCTTT
CDR3: CATWDRLFPYKKLF

J: TRGJ1/TRGJ2
size: .
V: TRGV2
DNA: TGTGCCACCTGGGACGGGCCAACCAAGAAACTCTTT
CDR3: CATWDGPTKKLF

J: TRGJP1
size: .
V: TRGV8
DNA: TGTGCCACCTGGGATAATGTAACGGCCACTGGTTGGTTCAAGATATTT
CDR3: CATWDNVTATGWFKIF

J: TRGJ1/TRGJ2
size: .
V: TRGV8
DNA: TGTGCCACCTGGGATACTTGTGGGTTTTATCTCTTT
CDR3: CATWDTCGFYLF

J: TRGJ1/TRGJ2
size: .
V: TRGV9
DNA: TGTGCCTTGTGGGAGGTGAAAAGGAATACGAATTATAAGAAACTCTTT
CDR3: CALWEVKRNTNYKKLF

J: TRGJ1/TRGJ2
size: .
V: TRGV8
DNA: TGTGCCACCTGGGATAGTCCCCATAAGAAACTCTTT
CDR3: CATWDSPHKKLF